These 16 T cell receptor beta chains were sequenced from one sample in a study of blood T cell repertoires in COVID-19. TCRdb's copy holds only in-frame clones and misses some; the assay was immunoSEQ multiplex PCR. Found here are approximately 120,000 clones, approximately 85% of them singletons; the top ten hold roughly 3%. The sequencing input was peripheral blood. The receptor source for this set is a woman older than 75 with COVID-19, enrolled during active disease.

The V call is TRBV3-1 (or the pseudogene TRBV3-2), the J call TRBJ2-7; a weak D match, TRBD2 (6 bases). Trimming took off 4 bases at V and 2 bases at J, with 9 bases between the two ends. Germline lookup yields CDR1 LGHDT and CDR2 YNNKEL (reference sequence). The CDR3 consists of 13 residues. CDR3 loop: CASSRGMAYEQYF. CDR3 nucleotides: TGTGCCAGCAGCCGCGGGATGGCCTACGAGCAGTACTTC.

The CDR3 bases are TGTGCCAGCAGTTTATGCATACGGGGGGCTACGTGCGAGCAGTACTTC. Amino acid sequence: CASSLCIRGATCEQYF. This chain links TRBV28 with TRBJ2-7; TRBD2 might be the D (7 bases). Germline-derived CDR1 and CDR2 are MDHEN and SYDVKM. The CDR3 consists of 16 residues. Trimming removed 0 bases from V and 6 bases from J, with 18 bases in between.

The chain joins TRBV4-1 to TRBJ2-5; D may be TRBD2 (5 bases). Trimming removed 1 base at V and 4 bases at J, with 13 bases between. Germline V gene lookup returns CDR1 MGHRA and CDR2 YSYEKL. The CDR3 runs 15 residues. CDR3 protein: CASSQGFPSGETQYF. The DNA of the CDR3 is TGCGCCAGCAGCCAAGGCTTTCCGAGCGGAGAGACCCAGTACTTC.

This clone has just one count. The V and J genes are TRBV5-1 and TRBJ1-4, with TRBD1 as a possible D gene (6 bases). Germline-derived CDR1 and CDR2 are SGHRS and YFSETQ. With 3 bases removed from V and 5 bases from J, the gap between germline ends came to 14 bases. The CDR3 covers 15 residues. The CDR3 spells CASSSGGGGNEKLFF. The CDR3, as DNA: TGCGCCAGCAGCTCTGGCGGGGGCGGCAATGAAAAACTGTTTTTT.

This clone was observed a handful of times. This chain joins TRBV6-5 and TRBJ1-5; D uncertain. V was clipped by 7 bases and J by 6 bases, with 16 bases between them. Germline CDR1 and CDR2: MNHEY and SVGAGI. This CDR3 spans 14 amino acids. CDR3 residues: CASTPAGGLQPQHF. The CDR3 bases are TGTGCCAGCACCCCTGCGGGCGGTCTTCAGCCCCAGCATTTT.

This chain joins TRBV5-1 and TRBJ1-1, with 9 bases that match TRBD1. The CDR3 covers 15 residues. V was pared by 4 bases and J by 2 bases, with 6 bases of the junction left unmatched. Per the germline V gene, CDR1 is SGHRS and CDR2 is YFSETQ. CDR3 nucleotide sequence: TGCGCCAGCAGCAGGGGGGACAGGGCAAACACTGAAGCTTTCTTT. Its protein is CASSRGDRANTEAFF.

The V and J genes are TRBV2 and TRBJ1-1; D call uncertain. The CDR3 runs 14 residues. Germline CDR1 and CDR2: SNHLY and FYNNEI. The V end lost 2 bases, the J end lost 5 bases, and 12 bases lay between the germline ends. The CDR3 coding sequence is TGTGCCAGCAGTGAACTGGGCACGAGAACTGAAGCTTTCTTT. It codes for CASSELGTRTEAFF.

The rearrangement links TRBV19 to TRBJ1-5; possibly TRBD1 for D (6 bases). The CDR3 runs to 17 residues. The germline V gene has CDR1 LNHDA and CDR2 SQIVND (reference sequence). The V end was cut by 2 bases, the J end by 2 bases, with 16 bases between. The CDR3 region is CASSIMMRGGRNQPQHF. CDR3 bases: TGTGCCAGTAGTATAATGATGCGAGGGGGTCGCAATCAGCCCCAGCATTTT.

This chain joins TRBV6-5 and TRBJ2-1; TRBD1 agrees at 7 bases. The CDR3 loop spans 14 amino acids. The V and J ends lost 8 bases and 1 base, in that order; junction bases with no gene match: 5. CDR1 is MNHEY, CDR2 SVGAGI, per germline. The CDR3 loop reads CASATGNSYNEQFF. In nucleotides, the CDR3 is TGTGCCAGCGCGACAGGGAATTCCTACAATGAGCAGTTCTTC.

V and J are TRBV29-1 and TRBJ2-7; D is uncertain. V was trimmed by 6 bases and J by 3 bases, leaving 12 bases between them. The CDR3 spans 12 residues. Germline assignment: CDR1 SQVTM and CDR2 ANQGSEA. CDR3 residues: CSVTLTHYEQYF. CDR3 DNA: TGCAGCGTCACTCTAACCCACTACGAGCAGTACTTC.

J is TRBJ2-7 and V is TRBV4-2; 12 nucleotides align to TRBD2. With V trimmed by 0 bases and J by 4 bases, 13 bases remained unmatched. CDR3 length equals 19 residues. Germline V CDR1 and CDR2: LGHNA, YNFKEQ. CDR3 protein: CASSQEARGLAGGGYEQYF. Here the CDR3 DNA reads TGTGCCAGCAGCCAAGAGGCCCGGGGGCTAGCGGGAGGGGGATACGAGCAGTACTTC.

V and J are TRBV7-9 and TRBJ2-5, with TRBD2 identical over 7 bases. The CDR3 is 15 amino acids. Losses at the gene ends were 5 bases for V and 5 bases for J; bases not matched to a gene: 11. CDR1 and CDR2 from the germline V gene are SEHNR and FQNEAQ (reference sequence). CDR3 sequence reads: CASSPGTGGFETQYF. CDR3 in DNA: TGTGCCAGCAGCCCGGGGACGGGAGGTTTCGAGACCCAGTACTTC.

Details on this clone: Different DNA sequences within this sample yield the same CDR3. This chain joins TRBV5-1 and TRBJ2-3, with a weak D call TRBD2 (6 bases). This CDR3 comprises 13 residues. Between the trimmed V and J ends, which lost 4 bases and 2 bases, there was a span of 8 bases. Germline assignment: CDR1 SGHRS and CDR2 YFSETQ. CDR3 nucleotides: TGCGCCAGCAGCGGCGGGATCACAGATACGCAGTATTTT. It codes for CASSGGITDTQYF.

This sequence joins TRBV5-1 and TRBJ2-3, with D tentatively TRBD2 (6 bases). Germline V lookup: CDR1 SGHRS, CDR2 YFSETQ. V gave up 0 bases and J gave up 2 bases, with 10 bases separating them. The CDR3 is made up of 15 amino acids. CDR3 DNA: TGCGCCAGCAGCTTGGAGGCGGGGCCCACAGATACGCAGTATTTT. Its translation: CASSLEAGPTDTQYF.

The rearrangement uses TRBV24-1 and TRBJ2-3, with 9 bases matching TRBD1. Trimming cost V 0 bases and J 4 bases; bases outside gene matches: 4. Germline values: CDR1 KGHDR, CDR2 SFDVKD. CDR3 length: 16 amino acids. CDR3 sequence (DNA): TGTGCCACCAGTGATTTGGGGGGACAGGGCCCAGATACGCAGTATTTT. The encoded protein is CATSDLGGQGPDTQYF.

The chain employs TRBV11-1 and TRBJ2-3; 8 bases match TRBD2. J lost 6 bases, V lost 3 bases, and 8 bases had no gene match. CDR1 SGHAT and CDR2 FQDESV come from the germline V gene (reference sequence). The CDR3 extends over 15 amino acids. The CDR3 reads CASSLVREALDTQYF. The CDR3 DNA reads TGTGCCAGCAGCTTGGTGCGGGAGGCTCTCGATACGCAGTATTTT.